This T cell receptor (beta chain) originates from a study of molecular identifiers for immune sequencing clone quantification. TCRdb called the PCR reads again in MiXCR, with one record for every CDR3 protein. The repertoire holds hundreds of thousands of distinct CDR3 sequences, with over 20% as singletons. The germline V gene has CDR1 SEHNR and CDR2 FQNEAQ (reference sequence). The CDR3 contains 15 residues. To note about this clonotype: Its target is not known. One junction end disagrees with the germline gene, perhaps due to a read error.

General study findings and limits: It was shown that clones above 20 RNA copies held over 97% of effector molecules, but under 1% in naive cells. Spiked Jurkat TCR RNA equal to one cell could reportedly be picked out among some 1 million naive cells.

The chain links TRBV7-9 to TRBJ2-5, with 8 bases lining up with TRBD2. This TCR derives from a human donor in good health. Some libraries in this study had Jurkat cell RNA spiked in. Sequencing used naive CD8+ T cells from blood, with Jurkat cell RNA spiked in. Indicated subset: FACS-sorted CD8+CD4-CCR7+CD45RA+ naive T cells. This chain's CDR3 is CASSLVRGGQESQYF. CDR3 DNA: TGTGCCAGCAGCTTAGTGCGCGGGGGGCAAGAGAGCCAGTACTTC.